The T cell receptor (beta chain) under discussion was sequenced for a study of CD8+ T cells in alopecia areata. Points from the study as a whole: Scalp samples also contribute reads from the resident alphabeta T cells found in normal skin. More clonal than normal scalp was lesional scalp, particularly alopecia totalis/universalis.

Germline CDR1 reads MNHEY; CDR2 reads SVGAGI. This CDR3 comprises 13 residues. V lost 2 bases, J lost 9 bases, and 11 bases lay in between. In each case, RNA was isolated and then reverse transcribed into cDNA as the sequencing template. The protocol was immunoSEQ multiplex PCR, while the TCRdb copy is restricted to in-frame clones and leaves out a portion. There are about 200,000 clones in the sample; 45% to 70% occur only once, and nearly 5% lies in the top ten. Turning to this clone: The target antigen is unknown.

Sorting of PBMCs yielded the CD4+ and CD8+ T cells. Material for sequencing was CD8+ T cells sorted from blood. The TCR originated in a human donor in good health. The chain is built from TRBV6-5 and TRBJ2-1; no clear D gene. CDR3 loop: CASSYASATEQFF. CDR3 DNA: TGTGCCAGCAGTTACGCCTCTGCTACTGAGCAGTTCTTC.